Listed below are T cell receptor beta chains from one sample, sequenced in a study of cytomegalovirus exposure and HLA in healthy donors. Assay used: immunoSEQ multiplex PCR; TCRdb lists only in-frame clones, some missing. The sample holds over 100,000 clones, roughly 90% seen once. The source material was PBMCs. Receptors originate from a young woman in good health and CMV-seropositive. The CDR3 runs from the conserved cysteine through the conserved F or W. The D gene is left open where the match is weak. Clone size is not always given. Where it is, it says once, few, many or a class for expanded clones.

v_gene,j_gene,d_gene,abundance,CDR3aa,CDR3nt
TRBV6-5,TRBJ2-5,NA,NA,CASSYSIGLAETQYF,TGTGCCAGCAGTTACTCGATTGGTCTAGCCGAGACCCAGTACTTC
TRBV5-1,TRBJ2-7,TRBD2,few,CASRRGGDSSYEQYF,TGCGCCAGCAGGCGGGGGGGGGACAGCTCCTACGAGCAGTACTTC
TRBV18,TRBJ1-2,NA,few,CASSPDYGYTF,TGTGCCAGCTCACCCGACTATGGCTACACCTTC
TRBV7-6,TRBJ1-1,NA,NA,CASSLVSPGAINAEAFF,TGTGCCAGCAGCTTAGTATCGCCAGGCGCCATCAACGCTGAAGCTTTCTTT
TRBV7-9,TRBJ2-7,TRBD2,NA,CASSLQAGGTYEQYF,TGTGCCAGCAGCTTACAAGCGGGAGGGACCTACGAGCAGTACTTC
TRBV30,TRBJ2-1,NA,NA,CAWSVLGTFYNEQFF,TGTGCCTGGAGTGTACTTGGGACTTTCTACAATGAGCAGTTCTTC
TRBV5-1,TRBJ2-1,TRBD2,NA,CASSLRLAGGSNYNEQFF,TGCGCCAGCAGCTTGAGGCTAGCGGGAGGTAGTAACTACAATGAGCAGTTCTTC
TRBV7-9,TRBJ2-2,TRBD2,NA,CASSFGGGNTGELFF,TGTGCCAGCAGCTTTGGGGGGGGAAACACCGGGGAGCTGTTTTTT
TRBV19,TRBJ2-1,TRBD2,NA,CASSIRLAGGDEQFF,TGTGCCAGTAGTATCAGGCTAGCGGGAGGGGATGAGCAGTTCTTC
TRBV6-1,TRBJ1-1,NA,NA,CASRYTGGTEAFF,TGTGCCAGCAGGTATACGGGGGGCACTGAAGCTTTCTTT
TRBV6-5,TRBJ1-1,NA,NA,CASSYSGGVAEAFF,TGTGCCAGCAGTTATTCGGGGGGTGTCGCTGAAGCTTTCTTT